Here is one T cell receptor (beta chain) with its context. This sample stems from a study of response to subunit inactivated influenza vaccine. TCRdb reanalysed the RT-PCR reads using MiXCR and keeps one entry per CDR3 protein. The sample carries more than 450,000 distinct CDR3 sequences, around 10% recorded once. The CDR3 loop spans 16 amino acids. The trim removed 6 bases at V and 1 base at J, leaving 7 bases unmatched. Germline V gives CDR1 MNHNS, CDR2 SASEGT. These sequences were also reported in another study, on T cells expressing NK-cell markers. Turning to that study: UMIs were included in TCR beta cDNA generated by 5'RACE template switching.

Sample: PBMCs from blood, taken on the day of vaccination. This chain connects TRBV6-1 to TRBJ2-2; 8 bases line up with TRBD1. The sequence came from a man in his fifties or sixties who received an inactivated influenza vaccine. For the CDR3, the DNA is TGTGCCAGCAGGACGAGGACAGGGAGGAACACCGGGGAGCTGTTTTTT. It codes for CASRTRTGRNTGELFF.